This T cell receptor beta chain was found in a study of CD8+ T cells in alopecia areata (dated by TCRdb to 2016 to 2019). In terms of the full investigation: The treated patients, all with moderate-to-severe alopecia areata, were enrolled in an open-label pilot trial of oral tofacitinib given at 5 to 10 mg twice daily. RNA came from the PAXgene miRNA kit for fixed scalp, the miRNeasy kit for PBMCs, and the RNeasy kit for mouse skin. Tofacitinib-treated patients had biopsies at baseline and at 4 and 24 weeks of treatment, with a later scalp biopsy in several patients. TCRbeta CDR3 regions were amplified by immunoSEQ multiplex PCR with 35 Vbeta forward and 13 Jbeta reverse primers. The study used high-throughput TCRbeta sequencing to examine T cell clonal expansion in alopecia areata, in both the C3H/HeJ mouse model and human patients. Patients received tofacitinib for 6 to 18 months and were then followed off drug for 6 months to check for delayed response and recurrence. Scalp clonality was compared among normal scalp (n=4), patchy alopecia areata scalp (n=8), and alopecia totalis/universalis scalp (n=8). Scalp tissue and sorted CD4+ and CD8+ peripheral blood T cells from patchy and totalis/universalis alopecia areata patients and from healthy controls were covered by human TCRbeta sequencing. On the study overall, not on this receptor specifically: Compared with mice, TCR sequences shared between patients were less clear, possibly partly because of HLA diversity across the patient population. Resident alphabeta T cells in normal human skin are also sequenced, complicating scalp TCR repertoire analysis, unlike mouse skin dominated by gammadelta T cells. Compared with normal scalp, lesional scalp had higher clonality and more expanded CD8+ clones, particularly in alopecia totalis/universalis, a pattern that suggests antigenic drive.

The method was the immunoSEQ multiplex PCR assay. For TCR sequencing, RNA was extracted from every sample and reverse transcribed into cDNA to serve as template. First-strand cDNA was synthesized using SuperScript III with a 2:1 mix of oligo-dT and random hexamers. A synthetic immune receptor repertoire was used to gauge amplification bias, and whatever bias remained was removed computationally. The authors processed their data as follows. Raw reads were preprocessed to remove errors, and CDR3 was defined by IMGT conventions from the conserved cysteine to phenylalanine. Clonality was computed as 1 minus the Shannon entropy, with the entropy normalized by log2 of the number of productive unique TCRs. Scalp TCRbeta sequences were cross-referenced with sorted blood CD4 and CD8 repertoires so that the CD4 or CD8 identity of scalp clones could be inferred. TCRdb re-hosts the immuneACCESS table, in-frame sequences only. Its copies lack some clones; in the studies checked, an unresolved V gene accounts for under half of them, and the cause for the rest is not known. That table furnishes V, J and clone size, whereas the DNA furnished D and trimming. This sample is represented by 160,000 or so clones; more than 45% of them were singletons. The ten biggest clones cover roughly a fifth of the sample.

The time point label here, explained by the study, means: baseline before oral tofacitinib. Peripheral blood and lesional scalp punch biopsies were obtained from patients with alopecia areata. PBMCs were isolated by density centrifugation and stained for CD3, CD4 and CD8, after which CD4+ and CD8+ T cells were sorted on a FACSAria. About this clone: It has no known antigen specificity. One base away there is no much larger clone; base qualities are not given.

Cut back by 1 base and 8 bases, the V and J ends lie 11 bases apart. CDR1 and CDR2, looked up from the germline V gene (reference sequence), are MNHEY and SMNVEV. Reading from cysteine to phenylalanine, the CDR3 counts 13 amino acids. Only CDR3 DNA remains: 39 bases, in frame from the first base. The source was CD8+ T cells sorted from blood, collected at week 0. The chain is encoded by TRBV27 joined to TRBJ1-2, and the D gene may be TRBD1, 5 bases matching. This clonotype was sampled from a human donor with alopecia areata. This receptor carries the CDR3 CASSLFGRDGYTF. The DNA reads TGTGCCAGCAGTTTATTCGGTAGGGACGGCTACACCTTC.